The 9 T cell receptor beta chains below come from one sample, sequenced in a study of blood T cell repertoires in COVID-19. Method: immunoSEQ multiplex PCR; TCRdb's copy keeps in-frame clones and lacks some. The repertoire has 150,000 to 200,000 clones, more than 85% of them found once; the top ten carry 2.1%. The source material was peripheral blood. The source of these receptors is a man in his 70s with active or convalescent COVID-19.

The chain employs TRBV2 and TRBJ1-2, with D possibly matching TRBD1 (5 bases). CDR3 length: 15 residues. Trimming took off 3 bases at V and 7 bases at J, with 18 bases between the two ends. Germline CDR1 and CDR2: SNHLY and FYNNEI. CDR3 amino acids: CASSDRVLSKSGYTF. The CDR3 DNA follows: TGTGCCAGCAGTGACAGGGTCCTATCGAAGAGTGGCTACACCTTC.

This clone is a singleton in its sample. J is TRBJ2-3 and V is TRBV5-5; a possible D gene is TRBD2 (6 bases). Trimming cost V 4 bases and J 3 bases, with 15 bases left between them. The CDR3 is 15 amino acids. Germline values: CDR1 SGHKS, CDR2 YYEKEE (reference sequence). CDR3 protein: CASSPLAGITDTQYF. The CDR3, as DNA: TGTGCCAGCAGCCCTCTCGCGGGGATTACAGATACGCAGTATTTT. Looking up the rest from reference TRBV5-5 and TRBJ2-3 gives the full variable domain: DAGVTQSPTHLIKTRGQQVTLRCSPISGHKSVSWYQQVLGQGPQFIFQYYEKEERGRGNFPDRFSARQFPNYSSELNVNALLLGDSALYLCASSPLAGITDTQYFGPGTRLTVL.

V is TRBV19 and J is TRBJ2-5; 14 bases match TRBD2. Losses at the gene ends were 4 bases for V and 5 bases for J; bases not matched to a gene: 3. The CDR3 spans 15 residues. From germline, CDR1 is LNHDA and CDR2 SQIVND (reference sequence). The CDR3 spells CASSRGTSGSETQYF. The DNA for the CDR3 is TGTGCCAGTAGTAGGGGGACTAGCGGGAGTGAGACCCAGTACTTC.

The genes are TRBV6-2 or TRBV6-3 and TRBJ1-1; 9 positions agree with TRBD1. With 5 bases clipped from V and 4 bases from J, the junction kept 11 bases outside the gene matches. This CDR3 is 16 amino acids long. CDR1 MNHEY and CDR2 SVGEGT come from the germline V gene. DNA of the CDR3: TGTGCCAGCAGTCCACGGGACAGGGTGATCTCCACTGAAGCTTTCTTT. Its translation: CASSPRDRVISTEAFF.

The V and J genes are TRBV6-5 and TRBJ1-2; a weak D match, TRBD1 (6 bases). V gave up 0 bases and J gave up 7 bases, with 9 bases separating them. The CDR3 contains 13 residues. The V gene's germline CDR1 is MNHEY and CDR2 SVGAGI. The CDR3 DNA is TGTGCCAGCAGTTACTCGATAGGGGGTGGCTACACCTTC. Amino acid sequence: CASSYSIGGGYTF.

The gene calls are TRBV7-2 and TRBJ2-1, with TRBD1 identical over 7 bases. The CDR3 totals 13 residues. Germline CDR1 SGHTA, CDR2 FQGNSA. Losses at the gene ends were 7 bases for V and 6 bases for J; bases not matched to a gene: 6. This CDR3 is CASTIDRVNEQFF. DNA for the CDR3: TGTGCCAGCACTATAGACAGGGTCAATGAGCAGTTCTTC.

The genes are TRBV7-2 and TRBJ2-3; TRBD1 matches at 7 bases. CDR1 and CDR2 from the germline V gene are SGHTA and FQGNSA. This CDR3 region has 13 residues. J gave up 4 bases and V 5 bases, and 3 bases lay outside the gene matches. The CDR3 reads CASSTGQPDTQYF. In DNA form, the CDR3 reads TGTGCCAGCAGCACGGGACAGCCAGATACGCAGTATTTT.

V is TRBV21-1 and J is TRBJ1-2. TRBV21-1 is labeled a pseudogene. CDR3 size: 15 residues. The CDR3 loop reads CASSKALGGNYGYTF. CDR3 nucleotides: TGTGCCAGCAGCAAAGCGCTCGGCGGTAACTATGGCTACACCTTC.

V is TRBV4-3 and J is TRBJ2-3; 7 bases fit TRBD1. The V and J ends lost 5 bases and 1 base, in that order; junction bases with no gene match: 6. Germline V gene sequence: CDR1 LGHNA, CDR2 YSLEER. The CDR3 covers 15 residues. The CDR3 spells CASSSATGGTDTQYF. The DNA for the CDR3 is TGCGCCAGCAGCTCAGCAACAGGGGGCACAGATACGCAGTATTTT.